This TCR beta chain was profiled in a study of T cells in Graves' hyperthyroidism and ophthalmopathy (dated by TCRdb to the late 2010s). Broadly, across the study: To identify TCR V-J signatures that set the groups apart, the researchers used a discovery cohort of 90 to 100 patients, made up of around 40 with Graves' ophthalmopathy and some 60 with stable Graves' hyperthyroidism. The 85 to 100 discovery patients were randomly split 7:3 into training and test sets. In addition, the study compared T-cell repertoires in thyroid tissue and in blood from about six Graves' hyperthyroidism patients. An independent validation cohort of around 20 hyperthyroidism patients and 17 patients who later progressed to ophthalmopathy tested prospective prediction of ophthalmopathy. After blood sampling, hyperthyroidism patients were treated with methimazole at a starting dose of 30 mg daily, and ophthalmopathy patients were treated with high-dose intravenous methylprednisolone. The paper reports TCR Vbeta CDR3 sequencing of approximately 140 peripheral blood samples: under 45 ophthalmopathy, under 80 hyperthyroidism and some 17 progressor patients. Results the study describes overall, beyond this receptor: In cross-validation, a model built on a 13 V-J signature told ophthalmopathy apart from stable hyperthyroidism with about 90% sensitivity and approximately 81% specificity, and in testing the same model reached 80%/75%. Blood samples also contained most of the expanded thyroid clonotypes (frequency above 0.001), which suggests that blood repertoires may reflect thyroid immune responses. No statistical method was used to set the sample size in advance, and investigators knew the group allocation. In validation, progression to ophthalmopathy was predicted by the model with more than 65% sensitivity and around 75% specificity, a median of about 6.8 months before onset.

TCR beta CDR3 regions were amplified from RNA transcripts. The TCR CDR3 was subjected to a first round of RT-PCR using the HTBI primer set and the Qiagen OneStep RT-PCR kit. Libraries were constructed in a second round of multiplex PCR, after which size selection and purification were carried out. Sequencing of the libraries was done on an Illumina HiSeq2000 using paired-end 100 bp reads. The published analysis was carried out like this. SOAPnuke was used to process the raw data, with reads discarded if the reads contained adapters or uncalled bases, had a mean Phred below 15, or lacked an exact constant-primer or identifier match. High-quality paired reads were merged using COPE v1.2.5, and each unique nucleotide sequence was defined as a clonotype. MiTCR v1.1 was used to align the clonotypes against IMGT TRBV, TRBD and TRBJ reference segments. The analysis was restricted to V-J combinations with a frequency above 0.0001, which together covered 99.2% of the repertoires. A TCS score was defined as the ratio of F50 (clonal expansion) to E x V (chaos), with BLOSUM62-based TCRdist applied between CDR3 peptides within each V-J. Welch's t-statistics and random forest reduced approximately 520 V-J features to about 13, which were used in a naive Bayes classifier (R e1071). Thyroid-blood repertoire similarity was quantified with the Morisita-Horn index. TCRdb reanalyzed the raw reads on its own, using fastp at Q25 for trimming and MiXCR for clone calling, and kept in-frame beta chains. Rows with a matching CDR3 protein are joined into one entry that keeps the most common DNA and genes. TCRdb's processing, not the authors', yielded these V and J calls. The sample data list roughly 500,000 distinct CDR3 sequences, and over 35% of these were observed just once. The top ten hold 44% of the sample.

Patients with uncontrolled infections, other autoimmune diseases, pregnancy or lactation were excluded. Diagnoses were based on clinical symptoms, serum thyroxine and TRAb, thyroid ultrasound and orbital computed tomography. Trizol reagent was used to extract total RNA, and RNA quality was then checked on an Agilent 2100 Bioanalyzer. On this clonotype itself: Its binding antigen is unknown. No base qualities exist here, and no much larger clone lies one base off it.

The germline V gene (reference sequence) sets CDR1 to WNHNN and CDR2 to SYGVQD. Trimming removed 10 bases from V and 5 bases from J, leaving 18 bases between the germline ends. Its CDR3 holds 13 amino acids, cysteine through phenylalanine. Only the CDR3 DNA is retained, 39 bases long and in frame from the first base. This receptor was identified in an adult woman with Graves' disease, either hyperthyroidism or ophthalmopathy (not recorded which). The sample comprised peripheral blood or thyroid tissue (not recorded which). The chain uses TRBV10-1 and TRBJ2-7, with TRBD1 perhaps the D gene, on 8 matching bases. The CDR3 protein sequence reads: CANPGGQGNEQYF. Read as DNA, the sequence is TGCGCCAACCCGGGAGGACAGGGTAACGAGCAGTACTTC.